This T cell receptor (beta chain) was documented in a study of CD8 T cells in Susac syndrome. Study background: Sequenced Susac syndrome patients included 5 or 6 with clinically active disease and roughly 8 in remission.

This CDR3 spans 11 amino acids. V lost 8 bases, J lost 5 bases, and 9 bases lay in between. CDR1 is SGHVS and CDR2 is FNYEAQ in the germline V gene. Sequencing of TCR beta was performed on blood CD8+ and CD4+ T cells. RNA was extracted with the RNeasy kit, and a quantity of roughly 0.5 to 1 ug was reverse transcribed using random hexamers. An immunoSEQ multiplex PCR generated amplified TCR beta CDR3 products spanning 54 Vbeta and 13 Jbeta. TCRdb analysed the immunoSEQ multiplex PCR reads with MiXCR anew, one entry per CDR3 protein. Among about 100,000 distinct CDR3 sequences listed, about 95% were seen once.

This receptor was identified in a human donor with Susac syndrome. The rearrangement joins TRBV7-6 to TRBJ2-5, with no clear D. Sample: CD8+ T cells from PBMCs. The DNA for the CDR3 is TGTGCCAGCCGGTCGAGCGAGACCCAGTACTTC. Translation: CASRSSETQYF.